This T cell receptor beta chain is from a study of a mutant IDH1 vaccine in newly diagnosed glioma. Study overall: Most patients had received both radiotherapy and temozolomide, the prior options being radiotherapy, temozolomide, or both.

The junction had 3 bases not matched to a gene; V was cut back by 7 bases and J by 2 bases. Germline lookup yields CDR1 SQVTM and CDR2 ANQGSEA. The CDR3 length is 12 residues. General study results and limits: A vaccine-induced immune response developed in about 94% of the patients.

In the case of this clone: The antigen remains undetermined.

Stated time point: week 11, during vaccination. Every vaccine dose comprised 300 ug of mutant IDH1 20-mer peptide plus topical imiquimod. The protocol was immunoSEQ multiplex PCR, while the TCRdb copy is restricted to in-frame clones and leaves out a portion. The sample contains about 120,000 clones, roughly 90% of which appear only once. Material: PBMCs, obtained from a glioma patient whose treatment included an IDH1 peptide vaccine. The receptor was isolated from a woman aged 45 to 65 with glioma. The chain recombines TRBV29-1 with TRBJ2-7; 9 nucleotides agree with TRBD2. The chain's CDR3 is CSGLAGTYEQYF. The DNA of the CDR3 is TGCAGCGGGCTAGCGGGAACCTACGAGCAGTACTTC.